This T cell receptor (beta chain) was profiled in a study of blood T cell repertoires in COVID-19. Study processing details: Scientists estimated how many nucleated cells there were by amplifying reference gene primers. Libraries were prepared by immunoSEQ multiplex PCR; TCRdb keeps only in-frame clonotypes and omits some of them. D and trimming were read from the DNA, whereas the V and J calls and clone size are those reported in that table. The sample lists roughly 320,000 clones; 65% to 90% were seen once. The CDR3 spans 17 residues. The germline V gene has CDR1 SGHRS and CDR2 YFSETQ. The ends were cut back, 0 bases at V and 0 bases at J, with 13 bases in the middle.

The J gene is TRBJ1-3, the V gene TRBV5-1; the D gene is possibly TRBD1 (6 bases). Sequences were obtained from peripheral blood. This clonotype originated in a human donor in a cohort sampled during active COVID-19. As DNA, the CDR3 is TGCGCCAGCAGCTTGGCCAGGGGACTAAGCTCTGGAAACACCATATATTTT. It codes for CASSLARGLSSGNTIYF.